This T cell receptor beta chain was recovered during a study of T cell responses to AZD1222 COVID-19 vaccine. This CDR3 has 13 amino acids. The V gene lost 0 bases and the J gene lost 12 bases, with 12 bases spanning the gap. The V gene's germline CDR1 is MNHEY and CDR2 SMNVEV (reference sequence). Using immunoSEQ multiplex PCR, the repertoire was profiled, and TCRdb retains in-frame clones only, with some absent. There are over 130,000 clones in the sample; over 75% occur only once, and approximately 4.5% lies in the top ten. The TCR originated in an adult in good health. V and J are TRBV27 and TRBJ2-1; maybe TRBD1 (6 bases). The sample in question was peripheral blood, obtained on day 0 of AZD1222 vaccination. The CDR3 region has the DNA TGTGCCAGCAGTTTATCGTGGGGGCCGGGGCAGTTCTTC. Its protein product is CASSLSWGPGQFF.